One sample yielded the 26 T cell receptor beta chains listed below, sequenced in a study of CXCR3-negative and CXCR3-positive naive CD8 T cells (dated by TCRdb to 2018 to 2020). The data were produced on a NextSeq 550. The Human TCR Profiling Kit (MiLaboratory) was used to prepare UMI-labeled 5' RACE TRB cDNA libraries. TCRdb reanalyzed the reads, keeping one entry per CDR3 protein sequence and omitting DNA. The table for this sample lists 55,000 to 70,000 distinct CDR3 sequences. The biggest ten clones account for 0.53% of the sample. Broad study findings and their caveats: TRB CDR3s from CXCR3-positive naive cells showed higher hydrophobicity (lower Kidera factor 4), lower energy, and higher strength and volume indices than CXCR3-negative naive cells.

Antigens for these TCRs are unknown. The specimen was naive CXCR3+ CD8+ T cells from blood. The sample's cell subset or site, from its label and the paper: CD45RO-CCR7+CD27+CD95- naive CD8+ T cells expressing CXCR3 (TNR3+). All receptors derive from a human donor in good health. Some clones in this sample may be carry-over from other donors' samples.

The J gene is TRBJ2-5, the V gene TRBV12-3 or TRBV12-4; the D call of TRBD2 rests on TCRdb alone, since no DNA is present to check it. The CDR3 contains 14 residues. CDR3 in amino acids: CATTPGALQETQYF.

J is TRBJ1-1 and V is TRBV27. Germline V gene data show CDR1 as MNHEY and CDR2 as SMNVEV (reference sequence). The CDR3 totals 16 residues. CDR3 loop: CASSLGGLSFRTEAFF.

J is TRBJ2-7 and V is TRBV9; TCRdb gives TRBD1 as the D gene, but with no DNA this cannot be confirmed. Germline CDR1 SGDLS, CDR2 YYNGEE. This CDR3 is built from 14 residues. CDR3 sequence: CASSVGQGGYEQYF. The full variable domain, with the rest looked up from reference TRBV9 and TRBJ2-7, is DSGVTQTPKHLITATGQRVTLRCSPRSGDLSVYWYQQSLDQGLQFLIQYYNGEERAKGNILERFSAQQFPDLHSELNLSSLELGDSALYFCASSVGQGGYEQYFGPGTRLTVT.

The chain carries TRBV12-3 or TRBV12-4 and TRBJ2-5; no DNA is available, so the TRBD1 call from TCRdb remains unchecked. The CDR3 runs 14 residues. This CDR3 reads CASSLGTGEETQYF.

The J gene is TRBJ2-2, the V gene TRBV12-3 or TRBV12-4; TCRdb reports TRBD1, a call that lacks DNA to check it against. There are 14 residues in the CDR3. The CDR3: CASSSLGGRGELFF.

The rearrangement uses TRBV7-3 and TRBJ2-1; the TCRdb call, TRBD1, lacks DNA for checking. This CDR3 comprises 12 residues. CDR1 is SGHTA and CDR2 is FQGTGA in the germline V gene. Here the CDR3 reads CASSPGGNEQFF.

The chain couples TRBV28 to TRBJ2-5; checking the TCRdb D call of TRBD2 is not possible without DNA. There are 14 residues in the CDR3. Germline CDR1 MDHEN, CDR2 SYDVKM. The CDR3 reads CASSLVGLQETQYF.

This chain links TRBV6-5 with TRBJ2-7; with no DNA, the TCRdb D assignment of TRBD1 cannot be verified. The germline gives CDR1 MNHEY, CDR2 SVGAGI. The CDR3 has 14 amino acids. The CDR3 reads CASSLTTGGYEQYF.

The chain is built from TRBV27 and TRBJ2-4; TCRdb lists TRBD1, though no DNA is available to test this call. The CDR3 runs to 15 residues. Germline CDR1 and CDR2: MNHEY and SMNVEV (reference sequence). CDR3 sequence reads: CASSLRGEAKNTQYF.

The chain combines TRBV11-3 with TRBJ2-2; the TCRdb call, TRBD1, lacks DNA for checking. Germline V gene data show CDR1 as SGHNT and CDR2 as YENEEA. CDR3 length equals 15 residues. The CDR3 spells CASSSDRGFTGELFF.

This clonotype is classed as medium-sized by frequency. The J gene is TRBJ1-1, the V gene TRBV14. This CDR3 is built from 13 residues. CDR1 SGHDN and CDR2 FVKESK come from the germline V gene. This CDR3 reads CASSPGLNTEAFF.

The chain employs TRBV6-6 and TRBJ2-5; TCRdb calls TRBD1, which cannot be checked without DNA. The CDR3 runs 15 residues. CDR1 and CDR2 from the germline V gene are MNHNY and SVGAGI (reference sequence). The CDR3 loop is CASSLQGARGETQYF.

The chain uses TRBV7-9 and TRBJ2-7; TCRdb calls TRBD2, which cannot be checked without DNA. There are 15 residues in the CDR3. CDR1 and CDR2 from the germline V gene are SEHNR and FQNEAQ (reference sequence). The CDR3 loop is CASSAAAGPAYEQYF.

V is TRBV29-1 and J is TRBJ2-3; TCRdb calls TRBD1, which cannot be checked without DNA. This CDR3 has 13 amino acids. Germline values: CDR1 SQVTM, CDR2 ANQGSEA. This CDR3 reads CSVLLRVDDTQYF.

The V and J genes are TRBV29-1 and TRBJ2-3; no DNA is available, so the TRBD2 call from TCRdb remains unchecked. CDR3 size: 14 residues. CDR1 and CDR2 (germline): SQVTM, ANQGSEA. CDR3 sequence reads: CSVVAVLAADTQYF.

The V call is TRBV27, the J call TRBJ2-2. CDR1 MNHEY and CDR2 SMNVEV come from the germline V gene (reference sequence). The CDR3 totals 15 residues. This chain's CDR3 is CASISSLANTGELFF.

The V and J genes are TRBV12-3 or TRBV12-4 and TRBJ2-7. The CDR3 contains 13 residues. This CDR3 reads CASSLGNSYEQYF.

The V call is TRBV28, the J call TRBJ2-7; with no DNA, the TCRdb D assignment of TRBD1 cannot be verified. Germline assignment: CDR1 MDHEN and CDR2 SYDVKM. This CDR3 is built from 14 residues. The CDR3 loop reads CASRGTGIGYEQYF.

The rearrangement uses TRBV4-2 and TRBJ1-1. Looked up from germline, CDR1 is LGHNA and CDR2 is YNFKEQ. The CDR3 runs 13 residues. The CDR3 loop reads CASRDWRNTEAFF.

V usage is TRBV2 and J usage is TRBJ2-5; TCRdb names TRBD2, which stays unverified in the absence of DNA. The CDR3 runs to 15 residues. Germline assignment: CDR1 SNHLY and CDR2 FYNNEI. CDR3 protein: CASSRTDGWGETQYF.

The rearrangement joins TRBV29-1 to TRBJ1-2. Germline V gene sequence: CDR1 SQVTM, CDR2 ANQGSEA. This CDR3 has 15 amino acids. This CDR3 reads CSVEDRNSLNYGYTF.

The genes are TRBV11-1 and TRBJ2-1; TCRdb gives TRBD2 as the D gene, but with no DNA this cannot be confirmed. The CDR3 contains 17 residues. Germline V lookup: CDR1 SGHAT, CDR2 FQDESV (reference sequence). CDR3 amino acids: CASSVTFSGGPTNEQFF.

The rearrangement joins TRBV13 to TRBJ2-2. CDR1 PRHDT and CDR2 FYEKMQ come from the germline V gene (reference sequence). This CDR3 spans 13 amino acids. CDR3 amino acids: CASSRAHTGELFF.

The V and J genes are TRBV7-9 and TRBJ2-6. The CDR3 is 15 residues long. In germline, CDR1 is SEHNR, CDR2 FQNEAQ (reference sequence). The chain's CDR3 is CASSLLPSGANVLTF.

The chain employs TRBV6-2 or TRBV6-3 and TRBJ2-5; the TRBD1 assignment by TCRdb is unverifiable without DNA. Germline V CDR1 and CDR2: MNHEY, SVGEGT. This CDR3 spans 12 amino acids. CDR3 in amino acids: CASSSPDETQYF.

The chain recombines TRBV28 with TRBJ2-7. The CDR3 sequence is 14 residues long. Per the germline V gene, CDR1 is MDHEN and CDR2 is SYDVKM. The CDR3 spells CASSSRLETYEQYF.